Below, 32 T cell receptor gamma chains from the same sample are listed, as sequenced in a study of gamma delta lymphoproliferative disorders and STAT genes. TCRdb fed the multiplex PCR reads into CATT to redo clone calling. The profile covers just over 750 gamma-chain clones, with 25% to 30% appearing a single time and around 20% taken by the ten largest. Sequencing used genomic DNA taken from PBMCs of patients and controls. Sequencing was done on a sample of blood. These receptors originate from a human donor in good health.

A remark on this clone: The DNA is omitted, as the CDR3 cannot be located on it reliably, and the CDR3 follows TCRdb's listing. The V gene was identified as TRGV11, while no J gene was called. TRGV11 is an open reading frame whose function is uncertain. The CDR3 numbers 17 amino acids, ends counted. CDR3: CTTVPAGWDGTDWIKTF.

This clone is large. The sample holds other DNA sequences that translate to the same CDR3. The gene calls are TRGV2 and TRGJP1. The J gene, not given by TCRdb, was assigned here from a germline match of the nucleotide sequence. Germline CDR1 EGSNGY, CDR2 YDSYNSKV. This CDR3 contains 14 residues. V dropped 3 bases and J dropped 5; count of bases not matched to a gene: 6. CDR3 loop: CATWDPTTGWFKIF. CDR3 in DNA: TGTGCCACCTGGGACCCCACAACTGGTTGGTTCAAGATATTT.

With respect to this clone: A far larger clone differs by one base, so this is likely a read error. The limits of the CDR3 on the DNA are not certain, so only TCRdb's listed CDR3 is given. In the same sample, other DNA sequences code for this CDR3. The CDR3 region is CTTVPAGSLLRGELGTGWFKIF. The J gene has no call, while the V gene is TRGV11. TRGV11 is flagged as an ORF with uncertain function. The CDR3 extends over 22 residues, inclusive of both ends.

The chain carries TRGV4 and TRGJ1 or TRGJ2. The J gene, missing from TCRdb, was assigned here through DNA to germline matching. The CDR3 length is 13 residues. Trimming at V came to 2 bases and at J to 6 bases, leaving 7 bases not matched to a gene. In germline, CDR1 is EGSTGY, CDR2 YDSYTSSV. This CDR3 is CATWDAQGYKKLF. CDR3 DNA sequence: TGTGCCACCTGGGATGCGCAGGGTTATAAGAAACTCTTT.

Sample share makes this clone large. The CDR3 DNA is TGTGCCACCTGGGACAGGCTCTCCTATAAGAAACTCTTT. Its protein is CATWDRLSYKKLF. V and J are TRGV3 and TRGJ1 or TRGJ2. As TCRdb names no J gene, one was assigned here on the basis of a DNA match to germline. CDR1 is VTNTFY and CDR2 is YDVSTARD in the germline V gene (reference sequence). CDR3 size: 13 residues. Trimming at V came to 0 bases and at J to 7 bases, leaving 6 bases not matched to a gene.

By frequency in the sample, this clone is large. The DNA is omitted, as the CDR3 cannot be located on it reliably, and the CDR3 follows TCRdb's listing. The J gene is uncalled and the V gene is TRGV11. TRGV11 is assigned to the ORF class and has an uncertain function. With termini counted, the CDR3 has 16 amino acids. The chain's CDR3 is CTTVPAGLPFYYKKLF.

This chain connects TRGV2 to TRGJP2. No J gene is reported in TCRdb; it was inferred here by comparing the DNA with germline. Trimming at V came to 0 bases and at J to 3 bases, leaving 10 bases not matched to a gene. The V gene's germline CDR1 is EGSNGY and CDR2 YDSYNSKV. The CDR3 consists of 17 residues. In DNA form, the CDR3 reads TGTGCCACCTGGGACGGGTGCTTATCCGGTAGTGATTGGATCAAGACGTTT. Translated, it gives CATWDGCLSGSDWIKTF.

This sequence joins TRGV2 and TRGJ1 or TRGJ2. TCRdb leaves out the J gene; it was filled in here by matching the DNA to germline. V trimming: 2 bases; J trimming: 12 bases; junction bases outside the gene matches: 7. The CDR3 is made up of 11 amino acids. The V gene's germline CDR1 is EGSNGY and CDR2 YDSYNSKV. CDR3: CATWDETPKLF. CDR3 nucleotides: TGTGCCACCTGGGACGAAACCCCGAAACTCTTT.

Sample share makes this clone medium-sized (0.01 to 0.1%). This chain connects TRGV5 to TRGJ1 or TRGJ2. The J gene comes from matching the DNA to germline here; TCRdb lacks it. The germline V gene has CDR1 VINAFY and CDR2 YDVSNSKD. With 0 bases clipped from V and 4 bases from J, the junction kept 6 bases outside the gene matches. This CDR3 contains 14 residues. This CDR3 reads CATWDRTRYYKKLF. Here the CDR3 DNA reads TGTGCCACCTGGGACAGGACGCGATATTATAAGAAACTCTTT.

This clone rates as large. The J gene is TRGJ1 or TRGJ2, the V gene TRGV2. Since TCRdb gives no J gene, matching the DNA to germline was used here to assign it. Germline V gene lookup returns CDR1 EGSNGY and CDR2 YDSYNSKV. This CDR3 comprises 14 residues. The V and J ends lost 3 bases and 2 bases, in that order; junction bases with no gene match: 7. The CDR3 is CATWDSRDYYKKLF. DNA for the CDR3: TGTGCCACCTGGGACAGCCGCGATTATTATAAGAAACTCTTT.

As to this clone: It is unclear where the CDR3 begins or ends on the DNA, so no DNA is shown, and the CDR3 is as TCRdb lists it. The V gene was identified as TRGV8, while no J gene was called. CDR1 is VENAVY and CDR2 is YDSYNSRV in the germline V gene. Termini included, the CDR3 measures 18 amino acids. The CDR3 sequence is CATWAFIIRNSLAVEQHF.

This clone occurred a few times. The chain combines TRGV10 with TRGJP1. TCRdb gives no J gene; it was assigned here by matching the DNA to germline. TRGV10 counts as an open reading frame of uncertain function. CDR3 length: 16 residues. With V trimmed by 8 bases and J by 4 bases, 14 bases remained unmatched. The CDR3, as DNA: TGTGCTGCGTGGGAAACCCATCCAAACACTGGTTGGTTCAAGATATTT. This encodes CAAWETHPNTGWFKIF.

Remarks on this clone: At one boundary the junction diverges from the germline segment, which might be a read error. The same CDR3 is also encoded by other DNA sequences in this sample. J is TRGJ1 or TRGJ2 and V is TRGV5. Here the J gene came from matching the DNA to germline, since TCRdb omits it. The CDR3 loop spans 12 amino acids. In germline, CDR1 is VINAFY, CDR2 YDVSNSKD. The CDR3 spells CATWDTPGKKLF. The DNA for the CDR3 is TGCGCCACCTGGGACACCCCGGGAAAGAAACTCTTT.

This chain uses TRGV8 with TRGJ1 or TRGJ2. The J gene is not listed in TCRdb, so it was assigned here from a DNA match to germline. Germline lookup yields CDR1 VENAVY and CDR2 YDSYNSRV. The CDR3 sequence is 13 residues long. With V trimmed by 2 bases and J by 3 bases, 4 bases remained unmatched. CDR3 region: CATWDMAYYKKLF. The CDR3 region has the DNA TGTGCCACCTGGGATATGGCTTATTATAAGAAACTCTTT.

This clone occurred a few times. TCRdb lists the protein of a much larger clone for this DNA, which differs at residue 3, so this is likely a read error; the protein given here is translated from the DNA itself. The chain uses TRGV10 and TRGJ1 or TRGJ2. The J gene, left out of TCRdb, was set here by checking the DNA against germline. TRGV10 is identified as an open reading frame with a role that is uncertain. This CDR3 is 14 amino acids long. Here the CDR3 DNA reads TGTGCTGTGTGGGATACCCACATTTATTATAAGAAACTCTTT. Its protein product is CAVWDTHIYYKKLF.

The V gene is TRGV3, the J gene TRGJP2. Germline matching of the DNA provided the J gene here, since TCRdb leaves it blank. The V segment lost 0 bases and the J segment 11 bases; nucleotides outside the gene matches: 9. Germline V lookup: CDR1 VTNTFY, CDR2 YDVSTARD (reference sequence). The CDR3 spans 14 residues. The CDR3 loop is CATWDRRVRWIKTF. The CDR3 region has the DNA TGTGCCACCTGGGACAGGCGGGTTCGATGGATCAAGACGTTT.

In this sample, this clone is large. This sample includes further DNA sequences coding for the same CDR3. This CDR3 reads CATWDGVSSDWIKTF. The DNA for the CDR3 is TGTGCCACCTGGGACGGGGTAAGTAGTGATTGGATCAAGACGTTT. The V gene is TRGV2, the J gene TRGJP2. No J gene is reported in TCRdb; it was inferred here by comparing the DNA with germline. The CDR3 length is 15 residues. CDR1 is EGSNGY, CDR2 YDSYNSKV, per germline. V shed 0 bases, J shed 2 bases, and the junction held 3 bases outside the gene matches.

This clone qualifies as large. The chain uses TRGV10 and TRGJ1 or TRGJ2. The J gene, not given by TCRdb, was assigned here from a germline match of the nucleotide sequence. TRGV10 is designated an ORF whose function remains uncertain. This CDR3 comprises 12 residues. V shed 8 bases and J 3 bases; nucleotides not matched to a gene: 5. CDR3 residues: CAAWDPYYKKLF. The CDR3, as DNA: TGTGCTGCGTGGGATCCTTATTATAAGAAACTCTTT.

This clone was counted a few times. This likely traces to a read error, being one base from a far larger clone. The sample contains more than one DNA sequence encoding this CDR3. The DNA for the CDR3 is TGTGCCACCTGGGATGGTCTTGCTTATAAGAAGCTCTTT. It yields the protein CATWDGLAYKKLF. No J gene was called, and the V gene is TRGV4. In germline, CDR1 is EGSTGY, CDR2 YDSYTSSV. CDR3 length equals 13 residues.

To note about this clone: The DNA is omitted, as the CDR3 cannot be located on it reliably, and the CDR3 follows TCRdb's listing. No J gene was named, though the V gene is TRGV10. TRGV10 is placed among ORFs of uncertain function. The CDR3 is 19 amino acids long, termini counted. CDR3 residues: CAACSRIIIRNSLAVEQHF.

The rearrangement links TRGV10 to TRGJP1. TCRdb offers no J gene call, so here the DNA was matched to germline to obtain one. TRGV10 is flagged as an ORF with uncertain function. The CDR3 is 12 residues long. Unmatched junction bases numbered 3, after V lost 9 bases and J lost 4 bases. CDR3 bases: TGTGCTGCGTGCTGCACTGGTTGGTTCAAGATATTT. Protein sequence: CAACCTGWFKIF.

To note about this clone: TCRdb attributes to this sequence the protein of a much larger clone, which differs from the DNA translation at residue 2; a read error is likely, and the protein displayed is translated from the DNA. The gene calls are TRGV10 and TRGJP1. Matching the DNA to germline supplied the J gene, which TCRdb does not give. TRGV10 is placed among ORFs of uncertain function. The CDR3 consists of 15 residues. The CDR3: CTAWVIYTTGWFKIF. The CDR3 DNA is TGTACTGCGTGGGTCATATATACCACTGGTTGGTTCAAGATATTT.

V and J are TRGV9 and TRGJP1. TCRdb lists no J gene, so it was determined here by aligning the DNA to germline. The CDR3 contains 17 residues. The trim removed 2 bases at V and 0 bases at J, leaving 9 bases unmatched. Germline V gene sequence: CDR1 GITISATS, CDR2 ISYDGTV (reference sequence). CDR3 protein: CALWEGGGDTTGWFKIF. The CDR3 DNA follows: TGTGCCTTGTGGGAGGGGGGAGGGGATACCACTGGTTGGTTCAAGATATTT.

Note on this clone: The protein recorded in TCRdb matches a much larger clone and deviates from this DNA's translation at residue 9, suggesting a read error; the protein here is obtained by translating the DNA. The chain joins TRGV2 to TRGJ1 or TRGJ2. TCRdb supplies no J gene; here it was assigned by aligning the nucleotide sequence to germline. V trimming: 0 bases; J trimming: 12 bases; junction bases outside the gene matches: 8. CDR1 EGSNGY and CDR2 YDSYNSKV come from the germline V gene. CDR3 length: 12 residues. The CDR3: CATWDGPWRKLF. In DNA, the CDR3 is TGTGCCACCTGGGACGGGCCGTGGAGGAAACTCTTT.

J is TRGJP2 and V is TRGV2. Because TCRdb records no J gene, it was assigned here through a match of the DNA to germline. The CDR3 sequence is 16 residues long. CDR1 and CDR2 (germline): EGSNGY, YDSYNSKV. Trimming removed 3 bases from V and 2 bases from J; junction bases left unmatched: 9. CDR3 residues: CATWDLIPSSDWIKTF. As DNA, the CDR3 is TGTGCCACCTGGGACTTAATTCCAAGTAGTGATTGGATCAAGACGTTT.

This clone qualifies as large. The genes are TRGV9 and TRGJ1 or TRGJ2. TCRdb records no J gene; here it was assigned by comparing the DNA to germline. The CDR3 has 14 residues. The ends lost 0 bases at V and 4 bases at J; junction bases unmatched: 6. Germline values: CDR1 GITISATS, CDR2 ISYDGTV (reference sequence). CDR3 bases: TGTGCCTTGTGGGAGGTGAAGGGGTATTATAAGAAACTCTTT. Amino acids: CALWEVKGYYKKLF.

By share of the sample, this clone is large. Here the CDR3 reads CACWIRLNYYKKLF. For the CDR3, the DNA is TGTGCCTGCTGGATTAGACTGAATTATTATAAGAAACTCTTT. The rearrangement joins TRGV11 to TRGJ1 or TRGJ2. Germline matching of the DNA provided the J gene here, since TCRdb leaves it blank. TRGV11 is filed as an ORF, its function uncertain. The CDR3 sequence is 14 residues long. V was clipped by 4 bases and J by 0 bases; unmatched bases: 3.

The chain has TRGV2 and TRGJP2. Because TCRdb records no J gene, it was assigned here through a match of the DNA to germline. Germline CDR1 is EGSNGY and CDR2 is YDSYNSKV. Trimming removed 1 base from V and 2 bases from J; junction bases left unmatched: 7. This CDR3 contains 16 residues. CDR3 sequence reads: CATWDGRRSSDWIKTF. CDR3 sequence (DNA): TGTGCCACCTGGGACGGTAGGCGAAGTAGTGATTGGATCAAGACGTTT.

Relative to its sample, this clone is large. V gene TRGV9 was called; the J gene was not. Germline CDR1 GITISATS, CDR2 ISYDGTV (reference sequence). The CDR3 has 9 amino acids. In nucleotides, the CDR3 is TGTGCCTTGTGGGAGGTGCTGCTCTTT. Translation: CALWEVLLF.

This clone has only a few counts. TCRdb shows a much larger clone's protein in place of this DNA's translation, and the two differ at residue 10, likely through a read error; the protein shown is translated from the DNA. The V call is TRGV4, the J call TRGJP1. The J gene was not available in TCRdb and was assigned here by matching the DNA to germline segments. The CDR3 contains 14 residues. Germline CDR1 is EGSTGY and CDR2 is YDSYTSSV. This chain's CDR3 is CATWDGTTGRFKIF. The DNA for the CDR3 is TGTGCCACCTGGGATGGGACGACTGGTCGGTTCAAGATATTT.

Comment on this clone: It differs at one base from a far larger clone, so likely a read error. The sample has other DNA sequences that encode this CDR3 too. The chain carries TRGV10 and TRGJP1. TCRdb records no J gene; here it was assigned by comparing the DNA to germline. Being an ORF, TRGV10 has a function that is uncertain. The CDR3 sequence is 15 residues long. CDR3 DNA: TGTGCTGCGTGGGATGGTTATACCACTGGCTGGTTCAAGATATTT. Its translation: CAAWDGYTTGWFKIF.

This clone was seen a few times. The protein TCRdb gives is from a much larger clone and does not agree with this DNA's translation at residue 9, likely a read error; the protein shown here comes from the DNA. V gene TRGV10 combines with J gene TRGJP1. Here the J gene was assigned by germline matching of the DNA, as TCRdb has none. TRGV10 is treated as an ORF (open reading frame) with a function not yet certain. This CDR3 is 15 amino acids long. The DNA of the CDR3 is TGTGCTGCGTGGGTCATATATACCGCTGGTTGGTTCAAGATATTT. It specifies CAAWVIYTAGWFKIF.